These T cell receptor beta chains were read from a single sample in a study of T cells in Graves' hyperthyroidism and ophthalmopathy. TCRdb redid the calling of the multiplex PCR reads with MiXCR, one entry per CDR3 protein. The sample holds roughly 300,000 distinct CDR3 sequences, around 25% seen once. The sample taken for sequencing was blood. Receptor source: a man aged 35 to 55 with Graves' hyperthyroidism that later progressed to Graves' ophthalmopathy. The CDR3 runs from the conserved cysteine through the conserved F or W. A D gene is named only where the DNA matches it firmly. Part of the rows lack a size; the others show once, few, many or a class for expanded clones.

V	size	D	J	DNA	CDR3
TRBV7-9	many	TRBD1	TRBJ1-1	TGTGCCACCGTGGGGGGGGACAGGGGTGAAGCTTTCTTT	CATVGGDRGEAFF
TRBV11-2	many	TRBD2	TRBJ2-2	TGTGCCAGCAGCTTGAGGTGGCGGGAGGGCCAATCCGGGGAGCTGTTTTTT	CASSLRWREGQSGELFF
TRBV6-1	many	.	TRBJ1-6	TGTGCCAGCAGTGATGCTGCCCCCGATAATTCACCCCTCCACTTT	CASSDAAPDNSPLHF
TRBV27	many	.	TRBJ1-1	TGTGCCAGCAGTCCAGGGCCAGGGAGAGAAGCTTTCTTT	CASSPGPGREAFF
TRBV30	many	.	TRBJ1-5	TGTGCCTGGAGTGTACTAGGCGACAGCCCGAAACCCCAGCATTTT	CAWSVLGDSPKPQHF
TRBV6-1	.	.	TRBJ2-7	TGTGCCAGCAGTCTGGTTCCCAGTGGAGACGAGCAGTACTTC	CASSLVPSGDEQYF
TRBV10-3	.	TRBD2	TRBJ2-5	TGTGCCATCAGTACCGGGACTAGCGGAAGGGAGACCCAGTACTTC	CAISTGTSGRETQYF
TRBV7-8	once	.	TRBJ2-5	TGTGCCAGCAGCTTCCATGGGGAGACGAGGGAGACCCAGTACTTC	CASSFHGETRETQYF
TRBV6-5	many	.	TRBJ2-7	TGTGCCAGCAGTTACTCGATCCAGCCACGAGCCTCCTACGAGCAGTACTTC	CASSYSIQPRASYEQYF
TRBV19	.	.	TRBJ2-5	TGTGCCAGTAGTCACCGCGAGGGGTACCAAGAGACCCAGTACTTC	CASSHREGYQETQYF
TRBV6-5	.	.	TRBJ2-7	TGTGCCAGCAGTTACTCGCAGTTTTACGAGCAGTACTTC	CASSYSQFYEQYF
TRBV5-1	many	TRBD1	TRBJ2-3	TGCGCCAGCAGCACATCCGGGACAGGGGGAGATACGCAGTATTTT	CASSTSGTGGDTQYF
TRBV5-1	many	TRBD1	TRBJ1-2	TGCGCCAGCAGCTTAGTTCGCCAGACAGGGGGAAGCTATGGCTACACCTTC	CASSLVRQTGGSYGYTF
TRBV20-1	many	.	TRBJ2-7	TGCAGTGCTAGAGATGTATTCGGGGGCAAAGATGAGCAGTACTTC	CSARDVFGGKDEQYF
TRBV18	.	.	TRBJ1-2	TGTGCCAGCTCACCCGACAGGATCTATGGCTACACCTTC	CASSPDRIYGYTF
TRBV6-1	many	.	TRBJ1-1	TGTGCCAGCAGTGTCCGGGTCTCCAGGACCGAAGCTTTCTTT	CASSVRVSRTEAFF
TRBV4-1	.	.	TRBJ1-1	TGCGCCAGCAGCCAACCGACAGCGAACACTGAAGCTTTCTTT	CASSQPTANTEAFF
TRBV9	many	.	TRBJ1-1	TGTGCCAGCAGCGTAGTCCAGACGAACACTGAAGCTTTCTTT	CASSVVQTNTEAFF
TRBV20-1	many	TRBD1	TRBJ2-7	TGCAGTGCCCCTAGCCCGCGACAGGGAACCTACGAGCAGTACTTC	CSAPSPRQGTYEQYF
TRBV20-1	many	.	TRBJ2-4	TGCAGTGCTAGTTCCCTAGCCAAAAACATTCAGTACTTC	CSASSLAKNIQYF
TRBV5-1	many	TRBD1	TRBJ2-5	TGCGCCAGCAGCGACCGGGACAGGTCGGGAACGGGGACCCAGTACTTC	CASSDRDRSGTGTQYF
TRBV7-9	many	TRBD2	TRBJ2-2	TGTGCCAGCACCCGTAGCGGGAGCACCGGGGAGCTGTTTTTT	CASTRSGSTGELFF
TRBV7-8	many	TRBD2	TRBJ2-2	TGTGCCAGCAGCGGAGAGGCTAGCGGGATCGGCGGGGAGCTGTTTTTT	CASSGEASGIGGELFF
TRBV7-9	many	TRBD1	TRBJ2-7	TGTGCCAGCAGCTTACCCGACAGGGGGCCTTTCGAGCAGTACTTC	CASSLPDRGPFEQYF
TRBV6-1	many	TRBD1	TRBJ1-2	TGTGCCAGCAGTGGGGGGACAGGGACTGGCTACACCTTC	CASSGGTGTGYTF
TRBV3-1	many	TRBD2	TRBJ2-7	TGTGCCAGCAGCCAAGAAAGCGGGAGCGAACTTTACGAGCAGTACTTC	CASSQESGSELYEQYF
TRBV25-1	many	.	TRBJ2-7	TGTGCCAGCATTGGCGGATCAACCTACGAGCAGTACTTC	CASIGGSTYEQYF
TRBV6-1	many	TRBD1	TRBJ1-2	TGTGCCAGCAGGGAACCGGGACAGGGGCTCCTTGGCTACACCTTC	CASREPGQGLLGYTF